These 21 T cell receptor beta chains share one sample of origin, sequenced in a study of T cells after yellow fever vaccination. TCRdb called the 5' RACE reads again in MiXCR, with one record for every CDR3 protein. The sample has 120,000 or so distinct CDR3 sequences, roughly 15% seen once. The input for sequencing was CD8+ T cells sorted from PBMCs, taken 5 days after the yellow fever booster vaccination. These receptor sequences come from a young man who received the YFV17D yellow fever vaccine.

The chain uses TRBV7-2 and TRBJ1-2; D is ambiguous. Germline CDR1 SGHTA, CDR2 FQGNSA. Trimming took off 1 base at V and 6 bases at J, with 12 bases between the two ends. The CDR3 length is 14 residues. The CDR3 DNA reads as TGTGCCAGCAGCTTAGACCGGGGAGGAGATGGCTACACCTTC. Translating gives CASSLDRGGDGYTF.

This clonotype showed up just a few times. The chain uses TRBV29-1 and TRBJ1-1, with D maybe TRBD1 (5 bases). Trimming took 6 bases from V and 1 from J, leaving 9 bases between them. Germline V lookup: CDR1 SQVTM, CDR2 ANQGSEA. CDR3 length equals 12 residues. The CDR3 DNA follows: TGCAGCGTCGAACAGGAGAACACTGAAGCTTTCTTT. This codes for CSVEQENTEAFF.

This clonotype has only a few counts. This rearrangement joins TRBV25-1 to TRBJ1-2, with 10 positions matching TRBD1. The germline V gene encodes CDR1 MGHDK and CDR2 SYGVNS. Germline trimming cut 7 bases from V and 2 bases from J; bases unmatched to any gene: 4. The CDR3 runs to 14 residues. The CDR3 region has the DNA TGTGCCAGCACGGGACAGGGGTTAAACTATGGCTACACCTTC. It encodes CASTGQGLNYGYTF.

This clonotype was found a few times. This chain uses TRBV5-4 with TRBJ2-5, with D possibly being TRBD1 (6 bases). Germline CDR1 is SGHNT and CDR2 is YYREEE (reference sequence). The CDR3 is made up of 14 amino acids. Between the trimmed V and J ends, which lost 1 base and 5 bases, there was a span of 12 bases. CDR3 bases: TGTGCCAGCAGCTTGCGTGGGGGCGGGGAGACCCAGTACTTC. Translating it yields CASSLRGGGETQYF. Looking up the rest from reference TRBV5-4 and TRBJ2-5 gives the full variable domain: ETGVTQSPTHLIKTRGQQVTLRCSSQSGHNTVSWYQQALGQGPQFIFQYYREEENGRGNFPPRFSGLQFPNYSSELNVNALELDDSALYLCASSLRGGGETQYFGPGTRLLVL.

The rearrangement uses TRBV29-1 and TRBJ2-5; 7 nucleotides line up with TRBD1. This CDR3 comprises 13 residues. Germline V gives CDR1 SQVTM, CDR2 ANQGSEA. The V segment lost 2 bases and the J segment 7 bases; nucleotides outside the gene matches: 7. The CDR3 is CSVEWGQSRTQYF. CDR3 nucleotide sequence: TGCAGCGTTGAATGGGGACAGTCCAGGACCCAGTACTTC. Filled out from reference TRBV29-1 and TRBJ2-5, the complete variable domain reads SAVISQKPSRDICQRGTSLTIQCQVDSQVTMMFWYRQQPGQSLTLIATANQGSEATYESGFVIDKFPISRPNLTFSTLTVSNMSPEDSSIYLCSVEWGQSRTQYFGPGTRLLVL.

This clonotype was seen many times. An end of the junction does not agree with germline; a read error may underlie this. The chain combines TRBV7-3 with TRBJ2-5; 8 bases agree with TRBD1. The germline V gene encodes CDR1 SGHTA and CDR2 FQGTGA. The CDR3 is 14 residues long. The CDR3 region is CASSSTGGQETQYF. The CDR3 DNA follows: TGCGCCAGCAGCTCAACAGGGGGCCAAGAGACCCAGTACTTC.

This clonotype was seen more than once but under ten times. The genes are TRBV14 and TRBJ1-4; D might be TRBD1 (5 bases). Germline lookup yields CDR1 SGHDN and CDR2 FVKESK. V lost 4 bases to trimming and J lost 0 bases, with 18 bases between them. The CDR3 runs to 18 residues. CDR3 in DNA: TGTGCCAGCAGCCCACCCGGGACCCTTGGGGCAACTAATGAAAAACTGTTTTTT. Encoded protein: CASSPPGTLGATNEKLFF.

The chain uses TRBV7-9 and TRBJ2-6; D is uncertain. Germline CDR1 and CDR2: SEHNR and FQNEAQ (reference sequence). The V gene lost 2 bases and the J gene lost 6 bases, with 14 bases spanning the gap. This CDR3 has 16 amino acids. CDR3 loop: CASSLLVVSSANVLTF. CDR3 bases: TGTGCCAGCAGCTTACTAGTGGTCTCTTCGGCCAACGTCCTGACTTTC.

The rearrangement joins TRBV4-2 to TRBJ2-2; D perhaps matches TRBD1 (6 bases). The CDR3 spans 15 residues. Germline V CDR1 and CDR2: LGHNA, YNFKEQ. V lost 0 bases to trimming and J lost 5 bases, with 10 bases between them. The CDR3 loop is CASSQEQGSTGELFF. In DNA form, the CDR3 reads TGTGCCAGCAGCCAAGAACAGGGTTCGACCGGGGAGCTGTTTTTT.

This chain joins TRBV5-1 and TRBJ1-1; 7 nucleotides agree with TRBD1. V gave up 5 bases and J gave up 7 bases; unmatched junction bases: 5. CDR3 size: 12 residues. Germline-derived CDR1 and CDR2 are SGHRS and YFSETQ. CDR3 region: CASRADRVEAFF. The CDR3 DNA is TGCGCCAGCAGAGCCGACAGGGTTGAAGCTTTCTTT. Supplemented by reference TRBV5-1 and TRBJ1-1, the full variable domain reads KAGVTQTPRYLIKTRGQQVTLSCSPISGHRSVSWYQQTPGQGLQFLFEYFSETQRNKGNFPGRFSGRQFSNSRSEMNVSTLELGDSALYLCASRADRVEAFFGQGTRLTVV.

V and J are TRBV12-3 or TRBV12-4 and TRBJ2-3; weak D call: TRBD2 (7 bases). V was clipped by 3 bases and J by 0 bases, with 10 bases between them. There are 15 residues in the CDR3. CDR3 DNA sequence: TGTGCCAGCAGTTTCCGGGGGGCTAGCACAGATACGCAGTATTTT. Residues: CASSFRGASTDTQYF.

This clonotype was seen a few times. This sequence joins TRBV12-3 or TRBV12-4 and TRBJ2-7; no definite D call. The length of the CDR3 is 15 residues. V was cut by 3 bases and J by 3 bases, with 15 bases left in between. The DNA for the CDR3 is TGTGCCAGCAGTTTTTCCGGCAGAGAATTCTACGAGCAGTACTTC. This sequence encodes CASSFSGREFYEQYF.

This clonotype was counted a few times. V usage is TRBV5-6 and J usage is TRBJ2-1, with D uncertain. Germline V gene sequence: CDR1 SGHDT, CDR2 YYEEEE. This CDR3 has 15 amino acids. V lost 1 base and J 0 bases, leaving 8 bases between the germline ends. The chain's CDR3 is CASSLIESSYNEQFF. CDR3 nucleotide sequence: TGTGCCAGCAGCTTGATAGAGAGCTCCTACAATGAGCAGTTCTTC.

This clonotype appeared a single time. The chain joins TRBV19 to TRBJ2-1; D is unresolved. V lost 7 bases to trimming and J lost 5 bases, with 9 bases between them. Germline assignment: CDR1 LNHDA and CDR2 SQIVND (reference sequence). The CDR3 contains 12 residues. CDR3 loop: CASTLANNEQFF. The CDR3 DNA is TGTGCCAGTACCCTGGCCAACAATGAGCAGTTCTTC.

The chain links TRBV7-2 to TRBJ2-5; D unclear. Trimming stripped 5 bases from V and 5 bases from J, with 12 bases between. The CDR3 is 13 amino acids. The germline V gene has CDR1 SGHTA and CDR2 FQGNSA. CDR3 nucleotide sequence: TGTGCCAGCAGCCCCTCACGGTCGGAGACCCAGTACTTC. Translated: CASSPSRSETQYF. The variable domain in full, completed from reference TRBV7-2 and TRBJ2-5, reads GAGVSQSPSNKVTEKGKDVELRCDPISGHTALYWYRQSLGQGLEFLIYFQGNSAPDKSGLPSDRFSAERTGGSVSTLTIQRTQQEDSAVYLCASSPSRSETQYFGPGTRLLVL.

V and J are TRBV7-9 and TRBJ2-7; tentative D call: TRBD2 (7 bases). Deletions cut 6 bases from V and 4 bases from J, with 22 bases between. CDR1 and CDR2 from the germline V gene are SEHNR and FQNEAQ (reference sequence). This CDR3 spans 16 amino acids. The CDR3 is CASRSGEGRGRYEQYF. In DNA, the CDR3 is TGTGCCAGCAGGTCAGGGGAGGGACGGGGAAGATACGAGCAGTACTTC. The full variable domain, with the rest looked up from reference TRBV7-9 and TRBJ2-7, is DTGVSQNPRHKITKRGQNVTFRCDPISEHNRLYWYRQTLGQGPEFLTYFQNEAQLEKSRLLSDRFSAERPKGSFSTLEIQRTEQGDSAMYLCASRSGEGRGRYEQYFGPGTRLTVT.

The CDR3 loop reads CASCAGPDNQPQHF. In nucleotides, the CDR3 is TGTGCCAGCTGCGCTGGGCCGGACAATCAGCCCCAGCATTTT. The V and J genes are TRBV9 and TRBJ1-5; D call uncertain. CDR3 length: 14 residues. V dropped 7 bases and J dropped 3 bases, with 14 bases sitting between them. Germline V lookup: CDR1 SGDLS, CDR2 YYNGEE.

This clonotype came up a few times. This rearrangement joins TRBV2 to TRBJ2-7; maybe TRBD2 (6 bases). Looked up from germline, CDR1 is SNHLY and CDR2 is FYNNEI. Trimming took 7 bases from V and 2 from J, leaving 18 bases between them. This CDR3 is 15 amino acids long. CDR3 nucleotide sequence: TGTGCCAGCAATCGGCCGGGACTGCCAACCTACGAGCAGTACTTC. This codes for CASNRPGLPTYEQYF.

This clonotype was seen only a few times. The chain has TRBV27 and TRBJ2-7, with D maybe TRBD1 (5 bases). CDR3 length: 11 residues. Germline-derived CDR1 and CDR2 are MNHEY and SMNVEV (reference sequence). The CDR3 is CACSSGYEQYV. The CDR3 DNA reads as TGTGCCTGCAGCTCAGGGTACGAGCAGTACGTC.

This clonotype was observed a handful of times. This chain connects TRBV6-2 or TRBV6-3 to TRBJ2-1, with D unresolved. Trimming stripped 4 bases from V and 9 bases from J, with 13 bases between. CDR1 and CDR2 (germline): MNHEY, SVGEGT. This CDR3 has 13 amino acids. CDR3 DNA sequence: TGTGCCAGCAGTTTTGGGGTGGGTACTGAGCAGTTCTTC. Its translation: CASSFGVGTEQFF.

This clonotype occurred many times. The J gene is TRBJ1-2, the V gene TRBV29-1; 11 bases align to TRBD1. J was trimmed by 7 bases and V by 4 bases; bases with no gene match: 8. The CDR3 has 14 residues. Germline assignment: CDR1 SQVTM and CDR2 ANQGSEA. This CDR3 reads CSVVGGQGGRGYTF. The CDR3 DNA is TGCAGCGTTGTGGGGGGACAGGGGGGTCGTGGCTACACCTTC. Full variable domain (outside the CDR3, taken from reference TRBV29-1 and TRBJ1-2): SAVISQKPSRDICQRGTSLTIQCQVDSQVTMMFWYRQQPGQSLTLIATANQGSEATYESGFVIDKFPISRPNLTFSTLTVSNMSPEDSSIYLCSVVGGQGGRGYTFGSGTRLTVV.